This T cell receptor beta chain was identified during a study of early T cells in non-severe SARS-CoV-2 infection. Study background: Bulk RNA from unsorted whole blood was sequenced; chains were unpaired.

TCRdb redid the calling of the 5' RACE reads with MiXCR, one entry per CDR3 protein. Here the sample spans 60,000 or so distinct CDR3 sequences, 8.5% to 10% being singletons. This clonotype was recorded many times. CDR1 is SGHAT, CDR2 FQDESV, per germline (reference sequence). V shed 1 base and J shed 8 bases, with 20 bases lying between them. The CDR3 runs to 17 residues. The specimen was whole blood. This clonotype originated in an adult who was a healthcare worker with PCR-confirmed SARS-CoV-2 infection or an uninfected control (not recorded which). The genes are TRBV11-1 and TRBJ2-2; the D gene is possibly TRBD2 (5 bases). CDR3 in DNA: TGTGCCAGCAGCTTAGTTAACGCCAGGACTCCGGAGGGGGAGCTGTTTTTT. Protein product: CASSLVNARTPEGELFF.